This T cell receptor beta chain was found in a study of shared clonotypes between healthy human individuals. Whole-study results and caveats: Memory subsets had estimated richness that was generally smaller than that of naive subsets.

The germline V and J ends were trimmed by 8 bases and 2 bases, with 20 bases remaining between them. The CDR3 has 16 residues. Per the germline V gene, CDR1 is MDHEN and CDR2 is SYDVKM. Generated by immunoSEQ multiplex PCR, the TCRdb table keeps only in-frame clones and is missing some. The sample contains some 650,000 clones, about 96% of which appear only once. Of note for this clone: Its antigen remains unknown.

This sequence was found in a woman aged 25 to 39 in good health. The chain links TRBV28 to TRBJ2-3; possible D gene TRBD2, 5 bases. Specimen: naive CD4+ T cells sorted from blood. Documented subset: CD45RA+ positively selected. The CDR3 DNA reads TGTGCCAGCCCTAGCCCAGGCGGGTTGGCCACAGATACGCAGTATTTT. It codes for CASPSPGGLATDTQYF.